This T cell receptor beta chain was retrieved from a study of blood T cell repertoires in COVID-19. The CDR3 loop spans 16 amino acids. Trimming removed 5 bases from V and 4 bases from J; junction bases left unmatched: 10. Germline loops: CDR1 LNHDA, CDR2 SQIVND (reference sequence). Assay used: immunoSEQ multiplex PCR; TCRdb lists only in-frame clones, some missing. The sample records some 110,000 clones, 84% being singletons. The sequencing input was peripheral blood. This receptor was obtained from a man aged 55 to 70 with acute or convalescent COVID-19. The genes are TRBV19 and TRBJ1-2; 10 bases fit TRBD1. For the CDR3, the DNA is TGTGCCAGTAGTCGGGACAGGGGTCCGGGGGGCTATGGCTACACCTTC. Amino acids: CASSRDRGPGGYGYTF.